Described below is a single TCR beta chain sequence and its context. What it binds is unknown. The data stem from a study of T cell responses to AZD1222 COVID-19 vaccine. Findings of the study overall: Seropositive at baseline were only a handful of AZD1222 recipients.

The V and J ends lost 4 bases and 7 bases, in that order; junction bases with no gene match: 8. CDR1 is MNHEY, CDR2 SMNVEV, per germline (reference sequence). The CDR3 runs to 15 residues. TCRdb's table, derived via immunoSEQ multiplex PCR, lists solely in-frame clones and lacks some. This repertoire shows over 150,000 clones, about nine tenths found once; its top ten account for approximately 5.1%. The rearrangement uses TRBV27 and TRBJ1-2, with 11 bases that match TRBD1. The sequenced sample was peripheral blood, obtained on day 0 of MenACWY control vaccination. This TCR was recovered from an adult in good health. For the CDR3, the DNA is TGTGCCAGCAGTTCGGGACAGGGGGTGATTGGTGGCTACACCTTC. Residues: CASSSGQGVIGGYTF.